The 26 T cell receptor beta chains given below trace back to one sample, sequenced in a study of T cell repertoires in cytomegalovirus infection. Each CDR3 protein gets one entry after TCRdb re-called the reads with MiXCR. Here the sample spans 200,000 or so distinct CDR3 sequences, around 35% being singletons. These receptors' targets are unknown. Source: CD8+ T cells from cultured PBMCs, taken from culture after CMV antigen stimulation. The source is a human donor in good health (CMV status not recorded). Some clones in this sample may be carry-over from other donors' samples.

V and J are TRBV11-2 and TRBJ1-1; D remains unclear. From germline, CDR1 is SGHAT and CDR2 FQNNGV. V lost 5 bases and J lost 4, with 11 bases in between. The CDR3 runs to 13 residues. The CDR3 region is CASSRGPGTEAFF. Written as DNA, the CDR3 is TGTGCCAGCAGCCGCGGCCCCGGCACTGAAGCTTTCTTT.

The rearrangement links TRBV11-3 to TRBJ2-1; the match to TRBD2 covers 9 bases. There are 17 residues in the CDR3. V lost 0 bases to trimming and J lost 8 bases; unmatched junction nucleotides: 11. Looked up from germline, CDR1 is SGHNT and CDR2 is YENEEA. This chain's CDR3 is CASSLDPGGGGGDEQFF. Written as DNA, the CDR3 is TGTGCCAGCAGCTTAGATCCTGGTGGCGGGGGGGGCGATGAGCAGTTCTTC.

This clonotype has just a few counts. The chain combines TRBV19 with TRBJ1-2; perhaps TRBD1 as D (5 bases). V was pared by 4 bases and J by 8 bases, with 17 bases between. CDR1 is LNHDA and CDR2 is SQIVND in the germline V gene (reference sequence). The CDR3 extends over 14 amino acids. DNA for the CDR3: TGTGCCAGTAGTACCCTCGGCCTTGGGGGAGGCTACACCTTC. Its translation is CASSTLGLGGGYTF.

The chain uses TRBV19 and TRBJ1-5, with TRBD1 as a possible D gene (6 bases). Germline V lookup: CDR1 LNHDA, CDR2 SQIVND (reference sequence). The V end lost 1 base, the J end lost 7 bases, and 17 bases lay between the germline ends. The CDR3 is 16 residues long. The CDR3 sequence: CASSIARTDPKQPQHF. CDR3 in DNA: TGTGCCAGTAGTATAGCGCGGACAGACCCTAAGCAGCCCCAGCATTTT.

The rearrangement joins TRBV11-2 to TRBJ2-2; maybe TRBD1 (6 bases). Looked up from germline, CDR1 is SGHAT and CDR2 is FQNNGV. This CDR3 comprises 16 residues. V dropped 2 bases and J dropped 0 bases, with 10 bases sitting between them. The CDR3 nucleotides are TGTGCCAGCAGCTTACCGCGGACAGCGAACACCGGGGAGCTGTTTTTT. As protein: CASSLPRTANTGELFF. Using reference TRBV11-2 and TRBJ2-2 for the parts outside the CDR3, the full variable domain is EAGVAQSPRYKIIEKRQSVAFWCNPISGHATLYWYQQILGQGPKLLIQFQNNGVVDDSQLPKDRFSAERLKGVDSTLKIQPAKLEDSAVYLCASSLPRTANTGELFFGEGSRLTVL.

This clonotype was seen at least ten times. The rearrangement uses TRBV20-1 and TRBJ2-5; D remains unclear. The germline V gene has CDR1 DFQATT and CDR2 SNEGSKA (reference sequence). This CDR3 contains 14 residues. V was cut by 0 bases and J by 0 bases, with 8 bases left in between. CDR3 residues: CSAREFGHQETQYF. The CDR3 DNA reads as TGCAGTGCTAGAGAGTTCGGCCACCAAGAGACCCAGTACTTC.

Only one count was recorded for this clonotype. This chain joins TRBV12-3 or TRBV12-4 and TRBJ2-7; 7 bases align to TRBD1. The CDR3 consists of 12 residues. V lost 10 bases and J lost 1; bases outside the gene matches: 4. CDR3 bases: TGTGCCACCCGACAGGGTTCCTACGAGCAGTACTTC. Its protein product is CATRQGSYEQYF.

A remark on this clonotype: Mismatch with germline at one junction end may stem from a read error. The V call is TRBV5-5, the J call TRBJ2-3; 7 bases align to TRBD2. From germline, CDR1 is SGHKS and CDR2 YYEKEE (reference sequence). The CDR3 has 17 residues. CDR3: CASSLVPSGVGTDTQYF. CDR3 in DNA: TGTGCCAGCAGCTTGGTCCCGAGCGGGGTGGGCACAGATACGCAGTACTTT.

As DNA, the CDR3 is TGTGCCAGCAGTCACCACCGGGACAGATTACAAGAGACCCAGTACTTC. It specifies CASSHHRDRLQETQYF. The gene calls are TRBV27 and TRBJ2-5; 7 nucleotides match TRBD1. The CDR3 spans 16 residues. V was clipped by 5 bases and J by 2 bases; unmatched bases: 11. Germline CDR1 and CDR2: MNHEY and SMNVEV (reference sequence).

This chain links TRBV13 with TRBJ2-1; D could derive from TRBD1 or TRBD2 (5 bases each). Deletions cut 5 bases from V and 0 bases from J, with 14 bases between. CDR1 is PRHDT, CDR2 FYEKMQ, per germline (reference sequence). The CDR3 has 16 amino acids. DNA of the CDR3: TGTGCCAGCAGCCATTGGGGGACGAGCTCCTACAATGAGCAGTTCTTC. Its protein is CASSHWGTSSYNEQFF.

V gene TRBV7-2 combines with J gene TRBJ2-7; tentatively, D is TRBD2 (6 bases). Looked up from germline, CDR1 is SGHTA and CDR2 is FQGNSA. Trimming took off 1 base at V and 3 bases at J, with 10 bases between the two ends. The CDR3 loop spans 14 amino acids. CDR3 in DNA: TGTGCCAGCAGCTTAGGGGGGGTCTACTACGAGCAGTACTTC. This sequence encodes CASSLGGVYYEQYF. Complete variable domain (other parts from reference TRBV7-2 and TRBJ2-7): GAGVSQSPSNKVTEKGKDVELRCDPISGHTALYWYRQSLGQGLEFLIYFQGNSAPDKSGLPSDRFSAERTGGSVSTLTIQRTQQEDSAVYLCASSLGGVYYEQYFGPGTRLTVT.

V usage is TRBV27 and J usage is TRBJ1-2, with 9 bases lining up with TRBD1. J lost 5 bases, V lost 3 bases, and 10 bases had no gene match. Germline V CDR1 and CDR2: MNHEY, SMNVEV (reference sequence). CDR3 length equals 16 residues. CDR3 sequence: CASSLAGQGIPYGYTF. CDR3 in DNA: TGTGCCAGCAGTTTGGCGGGACAGGGAATTCCTTATGGCTACACCTTC.

The chain recombines TRBV24-1 with TRBJ2-1; 9 nucleotides align to TRBD2. Germline-derived CDR1 and CDR2 are KGHDR and SFDVKD. V lost 7 bases, J lost 8 bases, and 5 bases stayed unmatched. CDR3 length: 13 residues. CDR3 DNA sequence: TGTGCCACCAGGGCTAGCGGGATGGATGAGCAGTTCTTC. Translated: CATRASGMDEQFF.

This rearrangement joins TRBV5-6 to TRBJ1-4; D gene uncertain. Trimming took 0 bases from V and 5 from J, leaving 8 bases between them. The CDR3 totals 14 residues. CDR1 is SGHDT, CDR2 YYEEEE, per germline. The CDR3 bases are TGTGCCAGCAGCTTGGATTCAGGCAATGAAAAACTGTTTTTT. Translating it yields CASSLDSGNEKLFF.

This clonotype has just a few counts. This chain joins TRBV28 and TRBJ2-4, with a possible D match to TRBD1 (6 bases). Trimming left V 3 bases short and J 0 bases short, with 15 bases between. This CDR3 is built from 17 residues. Germline V gene data show CDR1 as MDHEN and CDR2 as SYDVKM. DNA of the CDR3: TGTGCCAGCAGTTTGAGGGACATCAGTTTAGCCAAAAACATTCAGTACTTC. Residues: CASSLRDISLAKNIQYF.

The chain combines TRBV19 with TRBJ2-1, with D possibly matching TRBD2 (5 bases). This CDR3 comprises 13 residues. Trimming shortened V by 3 bases and J by 5 bases, and 8 bases separated the two germline ends. Germline-derived CDR1 and CDR2 are LNHDA and SQIVND (reference sequence). The CDR3, as DNA: TGTGCCAGTAGTATTTCCGGGGACAATGAGCAGTTCTTC. Its protein is CASSISGDNEQFF. The entire variable domain, with the rest obtained from reference TRBV19 and TRBJ2-1, is as follows: DGGITQSPKYLFRKEGQNVTLSCEQNLNHDAMYWYRQDPGQGLRLIYYSQIVNDFQKGDIAEGYSVSREKKESFPLTVTSAQKNPTAFYLCASSISGDNEQFFGPGTRLTVL.

In this sample, this clonotype turned up many times. The chain carries TRBV7-6 and TRBJ2-2; D gene ambiguous. Germline CDR1 is SGHVS and CDR2 is FNYEAQ. This CDR3 spans 11 amino acids. V lost 7 bases and J lost 2, with 2 bases in between. CDR3 DNA: TGTGCCAGCACCAACACCGGGGAGCTGTTTTTT. This translates into CASTNTGELFF.

The chain has TRBV10-3 and TRBJ2-1; the D is unclear. V was shortened by 9 bases and J by 6 bases, with 12 bases between the two germline ends. The CDR3 is 12 residues long. Germline CDR1 reads ENHRY; CDR2 reads SYGVKD. CDR3 sequence: CAIGHYGNEQFF. The CDR3 DNA reads TGTGCCATTGGGCACTATGGCAATGAGCAGTTCTTC.

The chain has TRBV23-1 and TRBJ2-7, with D possibly called TRBD1 or TRBD2 (5 bases each). TRBV23-1 is an ORF, and what it does is uncertain. The CDR3 is 14 residues long. V was shortened by 3 bases and J by 4 bases, with 13 bases between the two germline ends. The CDR3 reads CASSHPGPLYEQYF. CDR3 DNA: TGCGCCAGCAGTCATCCGGGACCTCTATACGAGCAGTACTTC.

V and J are TRBV5-1 and TRBJ1-3; D remains unclear. Germline loops: CDR1 SGHRS, CDR2 YFSETQ. CDR3 size: 15 residues. V was pared by 0 bases and J by 0 bases, with 7 bases between. The CDR3 protein is CASSLETTSGNTIYF. In nucleotides, the CDR3 is TGCGCCAGCAGCTTGGAGACAACCTCTGGAAACACCATATATTTT.

This clonotype appeared a single time. The rearrangement uses TRBV15 and TRBJ1-3; 9 bases agree with TRBD1. Unmatched junction bases numbered 2, after V lost 1 base and J lost 1 base. Germline V CDR1 and CDR2: LNHNV, YYDKDF (reference sequence). The CDR3 is made up of 16 amino acids. The CDR3 bases are TGTGCCACCAGCAGAGTGGACAGGGGATCTGGAAACACCATATATTTT. This encodes CATSRVDRGSGNTIYF.

This clonotype occurred a few times. This chain joins TRBV7-3 and TRBJ1-5; TRBD1 is a possible D gene (6 bases). Germline lookup yields CDR1 SGHTA and CDR2 FQGTGA. This CDR3 spans 13 amino acids. V dropped 8 bases and J dropped 3 bases, with 11 bases sitting between them. CDR3 coding DNA: TGTGCCAGCGCTAAGGGACACAATCAGCCCCAGCATTTT. Protein product: CASAKGHNQPQHF.

The chain couples TRBV3-1 to TRBJ2-7; D is tentatively TRBD1 or TRBD2 (5 bases each). The V end was cut by 10 bases, the J end by 2 bases, with 18 bases between. The CDR3 has 14 residues. Germline loops: CDR1 LGHDT, CDR2 YNNKEL (reference sequence). The CDR3 DNA reads TGTGCCACCTCCCTGGGACGGATACCCTACGAGCAGTACTTC. It codes for CATSLGRIPYEQYF.

This clonotype was observed a single time. The V gene is TRBV7-6, the J gene TRBJ1-2; D unclear. Germline values: CDR1 SGHVS, CDR2 FNYEAQ. V lost 5 bases and J 0 bases, leaving 13 bases between the germline ends. The CDR3 extends over 15 amino acids. CDR3 sequence: CASSPRAEANYGYTF. CDR3 sequence (DNA): TGTGCCAGCAGCCCTAGGGCAGAAGCTAACTATGGCTACACCTTC.

With regard to this clonotype: An end of the junction does not agree with germline; a read error may underlie this. J is TRBJ2-7 and V is TRBV4-3; TRBD1 matches 10 bases. CDR1 is LGHNA and CDR2 is YSLEER in the germline V gene. This CDR3 has 14 residues. CDR3 sequence (DNA): TGCACCAGCAGCCACACCGGGACAGGGGTCGAGCAGTACTTC. Its protein is CTSSHTGTGVEQYF.

This clonotype was counted a few times. This chain links TRBV12-3 or TRBV12-4 with TRBJ1-2; no clear D gene. Trimming left V 2 bases short and J 4 bases short, with 23 bases between. The CDR3 is 18 residues long. CDR3 nucleotides: TGTGCCAGCAGTTTATCAAGTCGGCAGCACCACAGAGCCTATGGCTACACCTTC. It codes for CASSLSSRQHHRAYGYTF.